Listed here are 16 T cell receptor beta chains from one sample, sequenced in a study of cytomegalovirus exposure and HLA in healthy donors. Both 60 Vbeta primers and 13 Jbeta primers went into the PCR. TCRdb's table, derived via immunoSEQ multiplex PCR, lists solely in-frame clones and lacks some. This sample has under 200,000 clones, with roughly 85% found just once. Sequencing was performed on PBMCs. The source of these receptors is a young man in good health and CMV-seropositive.

This chain links TRBV28 with TRBJ2-4; 9 nucleotides agree with TRBD1. V lost 4 bases to trimming and J lost 11 bases; unmatched junction nucleotides: 6. The CDR3 covers 13 residues. Germline CDR1 MDHEN, CDR2 SYDVKM. CDR3 sequence reads: CASSSGQGVLQYF. The CDR3 DNA follows: TGTGCCAGCAGTTCGGGACAGGGAGTCCTTCAGTACTTC.

The chain links TRBV9 to TRBJ2-1; TRBD2 aligns across 7 bases. Germline CDR1 is SGDLS and CDR2 is YYNGEE. The junction had 10 bases not matched to a gene; V was cut back by 3 bases and J by 7 bases. The CDR3 length is 15 residues. The CDR3 spells CASSGRGVLRNEQFF. DNA of the CDR3: TGTGCCAGCAGCGGCCGGGGGGTCTTAAGGAATGAGCAGTTCTTC.

This chain uses TRBV7-9 with TRBJ2-7; 7 bases are shared with TRBD1. Germline CDR1 is SEHNR and CDR2 is FQNEAQ (reference sequence). J lost 2 bases, V lost 4 bases, and 8 bases had no gene match. The CDR3 is 15 residues long. CDR3 nucleotide sequence: TGTGCCAGCAGCTCCAAGGCCGACAGGGCCTACGAGCAGTACTTC. Residues: CASSSKADRAYEQYF.

The chain joins TRBV19 to TRBJ1-2, with 7 bases fitting TRBD1. The germline CDR1 and CDR2 sequences are LNHDA and SQIVND (reference sequence). The CDR3 length is 12 residues. Trimming took 4 bases from V and 4 from J; bases not matched to a gene: 0. The CDR3 sequence: CASSTGGYGYTF. CDR3 bases: TGTGCCAGTAGTACAGGGGGCTATGGCTACACCTTC.

The rearrangement joins TRBV21-1 to TRBJ2-3; the D call in the table, TRBD2, was not verified against the DNA. TRBV21-1 is deemed a pseudogene. This CDR3 has 16 amino acids. CDR3 nucleotide sequence: TGTGCCAGCAGCAGCCCGGGCTACAGGAGGGGAGATACGCAGTATTTT. Translation: CASSSPGYRRGDTQYF.

This clone occurred a few times. The chain couples TRBV6-5 to TRBJ1-1, with D possibly TRBD1 on 5 matching bases. Trimming took off 0 bases at V and 1 base at J, with 9 bases between the two ends. Germline-derived CDR1 and CDR2 are MNHEY and SVGAGI. The CDR3 totals 15 residues. CDR3 DNA: TGTGCCAGCAGTTACTCGAAGGGGAAGAACACTGAAGCTTTCTTT. It codes for CASSYSKGKNTEAFF.

The chain couples TRBV7-9 to TRBJ2-1; TRBD1 matches 10 bases. Germline CDR1 and CDR2: SEHNR and FQNEAQ (reference sequence). Trimming at V came to 5 bases and at J to 10 bases, leaving 5 bases not matched to a gene. The CDR3 sequence is 13 residues long. DNA for the CDR3: TGTGCCAGCAGCAGGACAGGGGGGCCCGAGCAGTTCTTC. Translating it yields CASSRTGGPEQFF.

The J gene is TRBJ1-6, the V gene TRBV5-1; D is undetermined. The germline V gene encodes CDR1 SGHRS and CDR2 YFSETQ. This CDR3 comprises 14 residues. With 0 bases removed from V and 7 bases from J, the gap between germline ends came to 8 bases. The CDR3 region is CASSLGNGNSPLHF. The CDR3 DNA reads TGCGCCAGCAGCTTGGGGAACGGGAATTCACCCCTCCACTTT.

The chain combines TRBV30 with TRBJ2-7; tentative D call: TRBD1 (6 bases). CDR1 GTSNPN and CDR2 SVGIG come from the germline V gene (reference sequence). This CDR3 region has 12 residues. The CDR3 sequence is CAQDRSSYEQYF. Written as DNA, the CDR3 is TGTGCTCAGGACAGATCCTCCTACGAGCAGTACTTC.

This clone was recorded a few times. The V call is TRBV5-1, the J call TRBJ2-7; the D gene is possibly TRBD1 (6 bases). V was trimmed by 0 bases and J by 7 bases, leaving 20 bases between them. Germline V gene data show CDR1 as SGHRS and CDR2 as YFSETQ. This CDR3 region has 16 residues. CDR3 protein: CASSLDLRDTKGEQYF. The CDR3 nucleotides are TGCGCCAGCAGCTTGGACCTCCGGGACACCAAAGGGGAGCAGTACTTC.

The rearrangement links TRBV11-3 to TRBJ2-3, with 13 bases fitting TRBD2. V trimming: 5 bases; J trimming: 1 base; junction bases outside the gene matches: 3. The CDR3 loop spans 16 amino acids. Germline assignment: CDR1 SGHNT and CDR2 YENEEA. For the CDR3, the DNA is TGTGCCAGCAGCGCCGGACTAGCGGGGGGCACAGATACGCAGTATTTT. It specifies CASSAGLAGGTDTQYF.

The genes are TRBV19 and TRBJ1-5; D uncertain. The CDR3 loop spans 14 amino acids. Germline CDR1 is LNHDA and CDR2 is SQIVND (reference sequence). Trimming took 6 bases from V and 5 from J, leaving 14 bases between them. The CDR3 nucleotides read TGTGCCAGTAGCTATCATTCGGTAGATCAGCCCCAGCATTTT. Its translation: CASSYHSVDQPQHF.

The chain has TRBV5-1 and TRBJ2-7; weak D call: TRBD2 (6 bases). CDR1 SGHRS and CDR2 YFSETQ come from the germline V gene. The V and J ends lost 0 bases and 2 bases respectively, with 15 bases between them. The CDR3 runs to 16 residues. CDR3 DNA sequence: TGCGCCAGCAGCTTGGGGGACTCAGTTATGACCTACGAGCAGTACTTC. As protein: CASSLGDSVMTYEQYF.

The chain employs TRBV29-1 and TRBJ2-1, with TRBD2 as a possible D gene (6 bases). The germline V gene has CDR1 SQVTM and CDR2 ANQGSEA. The CDR3 is made up of 10 amino acids. With 3 bases removed from V and 9 bases from J, the gap between germline ends came to 6 bases. The DNA of the CDR3 is TGCAGCGTTGAGGGAGGTGAGCAGTTCTTC. Translation gives CSVEGGEQFF.

This rearrangement joins TRBV5-4 to TRBJ1-6; maybe TRBD1 (6 bases). The CDR3 sequence is 14 residues long. Germline V gene lookup returns CDR1 SGHNT and CDR2 YYREEE (reference sequence). V was pared by 3 bases and J by 3 bases, with 7 bases between. The CDR3 DNA follows: TGTGCCAGCAGCTCGACAGGCTATAATTCACCCCTCCACTTT. Translated: CASSSTGYNSPLHF.

This rearrangement joins TRBV11-2 to TRBJ2-5; TRBD2 agrees at 7 bases. This CDR3 has 13 residues. The germline CDR1 and CDR2 sequences are SGHAT and FQNNGV. V dropped 5 bases and J dropped 1; count of bases not matched to a gene: 1. CDR3 coding DNA: TGTGCCAGCAGCGGGGGGGTCCAAGAGACCCAGTACTTC. It codes for CASSGGVQETQYF.